This T cell receptor beta chain was sequenced for a study of T-cell reconstitution after alpha-beta-depleted transplantation in children. The V gene lost 1 base and the J gene lost 4 bases, with 10 bases spanning the gap. Germline V gene lookup returns CDR1 LGHDT and CDR2 YNNKEL (reference sequence). This CDR3 comprises 15 residues. Molecular barcoding with unique molecular identifiers was used for the TCRbeta library. TCRdb reprocessed the PCR reads via MiXCR and lists one record per CDR3 protein. The sample carries 80,000 or so distinct CDR3 sequences, around 14% recorded once. This clonotype was detected a few times.

The receptor's source is a male patient between 2 and 15 years old who had a stem cell transplant for acute lymphoblastic leukemia, so the T cells may come from the graft donor. This chain joins TRBV3-1 and TRBJ2-2; TRBD2 might be the D (7 bases). Specimen: PBMCs, mostly from graft donor cells, collected 180 days after TCRalphabeta/CD19-depleted stem cell transplant. The CDR3 DNA reads as TGTGCCAGCAGCCAAGTGGGGGGGCGCACCGGGGAGCTGTTTTTT. Translation: CASSQVGGRTGELFF.